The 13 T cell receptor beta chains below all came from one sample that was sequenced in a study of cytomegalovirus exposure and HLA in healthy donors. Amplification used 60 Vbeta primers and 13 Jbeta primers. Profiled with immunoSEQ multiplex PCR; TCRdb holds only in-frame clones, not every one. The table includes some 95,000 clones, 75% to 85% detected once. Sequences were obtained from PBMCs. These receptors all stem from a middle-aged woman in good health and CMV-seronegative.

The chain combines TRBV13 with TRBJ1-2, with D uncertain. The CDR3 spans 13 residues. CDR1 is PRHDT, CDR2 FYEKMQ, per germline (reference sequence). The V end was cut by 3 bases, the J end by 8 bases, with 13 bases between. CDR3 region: CASSLNWLGGYTF. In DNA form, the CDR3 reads TGTGCCAGCAGCTTGAACTGGCTCGGGGGCTACACCTTC.

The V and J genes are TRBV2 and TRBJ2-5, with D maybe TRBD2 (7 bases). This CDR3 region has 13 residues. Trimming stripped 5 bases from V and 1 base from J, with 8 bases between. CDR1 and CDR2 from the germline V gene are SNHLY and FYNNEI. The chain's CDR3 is CASSRGGQETQYF. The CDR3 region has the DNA TGTGCCAGCAGTAGGGGGGGCCAAGAGACCCAGTACTTC. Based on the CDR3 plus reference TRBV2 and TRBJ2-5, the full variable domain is EPEVTQTPSHQVTQMGQEVILRCVPISNHLYFYWYRQILGQKVEFLVSFYNNEISEKSEIFDDQFSVERPDGSNFTLKIRSTKLEDSAMYFCASSRGGQETQYFGPGTRLLVL.

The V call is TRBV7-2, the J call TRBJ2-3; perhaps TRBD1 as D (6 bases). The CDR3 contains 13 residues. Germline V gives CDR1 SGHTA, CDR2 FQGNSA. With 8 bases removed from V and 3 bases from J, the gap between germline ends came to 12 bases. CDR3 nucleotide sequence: TGTGCCAGCGGTAGGGGGTGGACAGATACGCAGTATTTT. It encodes CASGRGWTDTQYF. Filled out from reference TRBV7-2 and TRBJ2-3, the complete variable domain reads GAGVSQSPSNKVTEKGKDVELRCDPISGHTALYWYRQSLGQGLEFLIYFQGNSAPDKSGLPSDRFSAERTGGSVSTLTIQRTQQEDSAVYLCASGRGWTDTQYFGPGTRLTVL.

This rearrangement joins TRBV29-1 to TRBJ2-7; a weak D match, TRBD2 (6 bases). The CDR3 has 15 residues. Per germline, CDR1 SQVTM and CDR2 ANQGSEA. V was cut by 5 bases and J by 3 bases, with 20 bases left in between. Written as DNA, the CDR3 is TGCAGCGTTAGGGGAGGCGGGCGTGCTCTCTACGAGCAGTACTTC. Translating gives CSVRGGGRALYEQYF.

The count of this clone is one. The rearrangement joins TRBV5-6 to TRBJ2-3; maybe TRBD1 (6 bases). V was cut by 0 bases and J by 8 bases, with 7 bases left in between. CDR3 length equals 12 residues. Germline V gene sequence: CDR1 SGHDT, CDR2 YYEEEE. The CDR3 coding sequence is TGTGCCAGCAGCTTGGTAGGGGGTACGCAGTATTTT. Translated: CASSLVGGTQYF.

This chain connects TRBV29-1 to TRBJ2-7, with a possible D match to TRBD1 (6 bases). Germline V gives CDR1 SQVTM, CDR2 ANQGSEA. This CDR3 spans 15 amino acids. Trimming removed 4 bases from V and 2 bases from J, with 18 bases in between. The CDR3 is CSVVGHRAYTYEQYF. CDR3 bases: TGCAGCGTTGTCGGACACAGGGCATATACCTACGAGCAGTACTTC.

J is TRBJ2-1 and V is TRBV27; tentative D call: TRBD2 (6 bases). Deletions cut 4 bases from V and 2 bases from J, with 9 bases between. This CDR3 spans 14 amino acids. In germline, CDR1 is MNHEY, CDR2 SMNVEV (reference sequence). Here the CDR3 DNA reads TGTGCCAGCAGTTCGGAGGGGACCTACAATGAGCAGTTCTTC. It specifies CASSSEGTYNEQFF.

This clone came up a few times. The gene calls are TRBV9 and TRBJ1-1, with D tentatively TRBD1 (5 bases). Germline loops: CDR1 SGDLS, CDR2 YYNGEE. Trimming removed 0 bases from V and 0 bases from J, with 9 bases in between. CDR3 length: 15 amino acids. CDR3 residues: CASSVGGQLNTEAFF. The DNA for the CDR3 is TGTGCCAGCAGCGTAGGGGGCCAGCTGAACACTGAAGCTTTCTTT.

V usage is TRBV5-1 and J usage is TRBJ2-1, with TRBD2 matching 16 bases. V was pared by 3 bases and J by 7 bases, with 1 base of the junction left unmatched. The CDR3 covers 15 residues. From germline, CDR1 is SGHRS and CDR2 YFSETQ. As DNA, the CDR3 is TGCGCCAGCAGCTCGGGACTAGCGGGGGGGAATGAGCAGTTCTTC. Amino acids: CASSSGLAGGNEQFF.

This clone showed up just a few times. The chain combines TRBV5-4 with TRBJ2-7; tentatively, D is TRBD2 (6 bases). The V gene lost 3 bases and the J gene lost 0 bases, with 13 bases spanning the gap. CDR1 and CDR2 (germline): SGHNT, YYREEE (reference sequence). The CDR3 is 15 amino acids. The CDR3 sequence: CASSWEAGYSYEQYF. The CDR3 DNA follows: TGTGCCAGCAGCTGGGAAGCGGGCTACTCCTACGAGCAGTACTTC.

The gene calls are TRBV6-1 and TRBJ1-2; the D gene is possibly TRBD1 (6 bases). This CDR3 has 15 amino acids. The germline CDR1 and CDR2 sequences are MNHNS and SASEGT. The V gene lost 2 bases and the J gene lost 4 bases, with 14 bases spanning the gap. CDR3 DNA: TGTGCCAGCAGTGAATTTGGGGGCAGGGGCTATGGCTACACCTTC. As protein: CASSEFGGRGYGYTF.

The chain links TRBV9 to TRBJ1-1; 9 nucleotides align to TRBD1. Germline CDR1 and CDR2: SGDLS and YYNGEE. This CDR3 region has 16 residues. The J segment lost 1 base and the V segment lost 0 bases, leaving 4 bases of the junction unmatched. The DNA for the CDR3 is TGTGCCAGCAGCGTAGGAGGGGGACAGGGGAACACTGAAGCTTTCTTT. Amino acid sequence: CASSVGGGQGNTEAFF.

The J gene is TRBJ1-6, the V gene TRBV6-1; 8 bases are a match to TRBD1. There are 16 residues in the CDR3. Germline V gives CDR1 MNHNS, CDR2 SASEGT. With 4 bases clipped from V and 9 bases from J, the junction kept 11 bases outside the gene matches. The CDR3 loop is CASSGAAGGAGSPLHF. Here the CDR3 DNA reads TGTGCCAGCAGTGGGGCGGCAGGGGGCGCAGGTTCACCCCTCCACTTT.